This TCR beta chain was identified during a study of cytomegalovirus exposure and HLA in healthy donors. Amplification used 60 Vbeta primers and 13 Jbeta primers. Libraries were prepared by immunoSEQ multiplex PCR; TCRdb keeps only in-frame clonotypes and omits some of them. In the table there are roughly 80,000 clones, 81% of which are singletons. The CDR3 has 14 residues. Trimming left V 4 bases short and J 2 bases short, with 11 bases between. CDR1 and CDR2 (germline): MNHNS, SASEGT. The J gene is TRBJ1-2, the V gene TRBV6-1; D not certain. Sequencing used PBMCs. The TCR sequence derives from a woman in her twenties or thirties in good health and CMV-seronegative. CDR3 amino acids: CASSASAGNYGYTF. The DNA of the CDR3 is TGTGCCAGCAGTGCATCGGCGGGCAACTATGGCTACACCTTC.